Below, 27 T cell receptor beta chains from the same sample are listed, as sequenced in a study of blood T cells in healthy people across ages. The use of a sample-barcoded 5' primer and a J-beta primer mix characterized a second PCR of roughly 6 to 12 cycles. Using its own MiXCR run on the 5' RACE reads, TCRdb lists one record per CDR3 protein. The sample includes roughly 1,500,000 distinct CDR3 sequences, 35% to 45% of them seen just once. Sequenced input: blood. All receptors derive from a woman aged 18-29 years in good health.

Turning to this clonotype: One end of the junction does not line up with germline, which may come from a read error. The chain has TRBV29-1 and TRBJ2-4; D perhaps matches TRBD2 (5 bases). The DNA matches TRBJ2-7 better at its end, which makes the J call doubtful. The CDR3 has 11 residues. CDR1 SQVTM and CDR2 ANQGSEA come from the germline V gene. The CDR3 spells CSIESGCEQYF. The CDR3 DNA reads TGCAGCATTGAGTCGGGGTGCGAGCAGTACTTC.

The chain is built from TRBV2 and TRBJ2-7, with TRBD1 matching over 7 bases. The V and J ends lost 3 bases and 4 bases, in that order; junction bases with no gene match: 3. This CDR3 comprises 13 residues. Germline V gene lookup returns CDR1 SNHLY and CDR2 FYNNEI. This CDR3 is CASSEGTVYEQYF. CDR3 DNA sequence: TGTGCCAGCAGTGAGGGGACAGTTTACGAGCAGTACTTC.

As DNA, the CDR3 is TGTGCCAGCAGCCCCGTGAAGTGGACAGGGGACGGGTCCTACGAGCAGTACTTC. Its protein product is CASSPVKWTGDGSYEQYF. The chain joins TRBV7-6 to TRBJ2-7, with TRBD1 matching over 9 bases. V shed 5 bases, J shed 1 base, and the junction held 15 bases outside the gene matches. The CDR3 is made up of 18 amino acids. Germline lookup yields CDR1 SGHVS and CDR2 FNYEAQ.

The gene calls are TRBV29-1 and TRBJ1-2, with TRBD1 as a possible D gene (6 bases). This CDR3 contains 16 residues. With 6 bases removed from V and 6 bases from J, the gap between germline ends came to 26 bases. Per the germline V gene, CDR1 is SQVTM and CDR2 is ANQGSEA. The chain's CDR3 is CSVGFARGPGWDGYTF. The CDR3, as DNA: TGCAGCGTCGGCTTCGCACGGGGGCCGGGATGGGATGGCTACACCTTC. Variable domain in full (rest from reference TRBV29-1 and TRBJ1-2): SAVISQKPSRDICQRGTSLTIQCQVDSQVTMMFWYRQQPGQSLTLIATANQGSEATYESGFVIDKFPISRPNLTFSTLTVSNMSPEDSSIYLCSVGFARGPGWDGYTFGSGTRLTVV.

The genes are TRBV7-2 and TRBJ2-7; 7 nucleotides agree with TRBD2. CDR3 size: 15 residues. Germline V gene sequence: CDR1 SGHTA, CDR2 FQGNSA. The V segment lost 6 bases and the J segment 2 bases; nucleotides outside the gene matches: 10. CDR3 protein: CASRKSGTTTYEQYF. CDR3 nucleotide sequence: TGTGCCAGCAGGAAGTCCGGGACTACAACCTACGAGCAGTACTTC.

This clonotype has just a few counts. This chain links TRBV6-1 with TRBJ2-7, with a weak D call TRBD1 (6 bases). The CDR3 loop spans 14 amino acids. CDR1 and CDR2 (germline): MNHNS, SASEGT. Deletions cut 3 bases from V and 6 bases from J, with 15 bases between. The DNA for the CDR3 is TGTGCCAGCAGTGAGCAGGGGAAGATTGGCGAGCAGTACTTC. Protein sequence: CASSEQGKIGEQYF.

This clonotype was detected only a few times. The chain has TRBV6-5 and TRBJ2-1, with TRBD2 identical over 14 bases. Germline V gives CDR1 MNHEY, CDR2 SVGAGI. This CDR3 has 14 amino acids. The junction had 10 bases not matched to a gene; V was cut back by 6 bases and J by 15 bases. The CDR3 loop is CASRTPGTSGRMFF. The DNA of the CDR3 is TGTGCCAGCAGGACCCCCGGGACTAGCGGGAGAATGTTCTTC.

This clonotype was detected a few times. V usage is TRBV28 and J usage is TRBJ1-2; D remains ambiguous. CDR3 length: 13 amino acids. CDR1 and CDR2 from the germline V gene are MDHEN and SYDVKM. V was shortened by 2 bases and J by 4 bases, with 8 bases between the two germline ends. The CDR3, as DNA: TGTGCCAGCAGTTTAGCACGTCTCTATGGCTACACCTTC. It translates to CASSLARLYGYTF.

The chain carries TRBV4-1 and TRBJ1-5; D is unclear. V was trimmed by 2 bases and J by 5 bases, leaving 13 bases between them. The length of the CDR3 is 15 residues. CDR1 is MGHRA, CDR2 YSYEKL, per germline. CDR3 region: CASSQPLQADQPQHF. In DNA, the CDR3 is TGCGCCAGCAGCCAACCTCTGCAGGCGGATCAGCCCCAGCATTTT.

This clonotype was counted at least ten times. The chain combines TRBV29-1 with TRBJ2-1, with D perhaps TRBD1 or TRBD2 (5 bases each). V lost 0 bases and J 6 bases, leaving 21 bases between the germline ends. Germline V CDR1 and CDR2: SQVTM, ANQGSEA. The CDR3 is 17 residues long. CDR3 nucleotides: TGCAGCGTTGAAGAAGTAGGGAGCCTCCAAGGGGCCAATGAGCAGTTCTTC. It codes for CSVEEVGSLQGANEQFF.

This chain joins TRBV5-1 and TRBJ2-3; D not resolved. V lost 4 bases and J 2 bases, leaving 8 bases between the germline ends. The V gene's germline CDR1 is SGHRS and CDR2 YFSETQ. CDR3 length equals 13 residues. The chain's CDR3 is CASSPDHTDTQYF. CDR3 coding DNA: TGCGCCAGCAGCCCGGACCACACAGATACGCAGTATTTT. The variable domain in full, with the rest retrieved from reference TRBV5-1 and TRBJ2-3, is KAGVTQTPRYLIKTRGQQVTLSCSPISGHRSVSWYQQTPGQGLQFLFEYFSETQRNKGNFPGRFSGRQFSNSRSEMNVSTLELGDSALYLCASSPDHTDTQYFGPGTRLTVL.

This clonotype appeared a few times. The chain joins TRBV20-1 to TRBJ1-5; the D gene is possibly TRBD1 (5 bases). Trimming stripped 0 bases from V and 0 bases from J, with 15 bases between. Germline V gene sequence: CDR1 DFQATT, CDR2 SNEGSKA (reference sequence). The CDR3 contains 17 residues. The CDR3 is CSARDQTGLYSNQPQHF. For the CDR3, the DNA is TGCAGTGCTAGAGATCAAACAGGCCTTTATAGCAATCAGCCCCAGCATTTT.

The genes are TRBV2 and TRBJ1-2; TRBD1 might be the D (5 bases). This CDR3 region has 15 residues. V lost 2 bases and J lost 6, with 16 bases in between. Per germline, CDR1 SNHLY and CDR2 FYNNEI. DNA of the CDR3: TGTGCCAGCAGTGAACTCGGCAGGGAATTGAATGGCTACACCTTC. Translation: CASSELGRELNGYTF.

The gene calls are TRBV9 and TRBJ2-4, with 10 nucleotides matching TRBD2. TRBJ2-7 explains the end of the DNA better; the J call may be wrong. Germline V gives CDR1 SGDLS, CDR2 YYNGEE. The CDR3 runs 17 residues. The CDR3 region is CASSSGYKREGLDEQYF. The CDR3 DNA is TGTGCCAGCAGCTCCGGTTACAAGCGGGAGGGCCTCGACGAGCAGTACTTC.

J is TRBJ2-3 and V is TRBV10-2; maybe TRBD2 (7 bases). The CDR3 sequence is 17 residues long. Germline V gives CDR1 WSHSY, CDR2 SAAADI. V lost 2 bases and J 5 bases, leaving 20 bases between the germline ends. CDR3 sequence reads: CASSEPGGREVVDTQYF. In DNA, the CDR3 is TGCGCCAGCAGTGAGCCGGGGGGCAGGGAGGTCGTAGATACGCAGTATTTT.

The rearrangement links TRBV6-5 to TRBJ2-1; D not resolved. The CDR3 runs to 14 residues. CDR1 and CDR2 from the germline V gene are MNHEY and SVGAGI. Trimming cost V 2 bases and J 0 bases, with 5 bases left between them. CDR3 coding DNA: TGTGCCAGCAGTTACGATAGCTCCTACAATGAGCAGTTCTTC. Translated: CASSYDSSYNEQFF.

The V call is TRBV12-3 or TRBV12-4, the J call TRBJ2-7; 16 bases line up with TRBD2. V trimming: 5 bases; J trimming: 7 bases; junction bases outside the gene matches: 5. There are 15 residues in the CDR3. CDR3 DNA: TGTGCCAGCAGTATGGGACTAGCGGGAGGGAATGAGCAGTACTTC. Residues: CASSMGLAGGNEQYF.

The chain links TRBV2 to TRBJ2-1, with D unresolved. Germline V gives CDR1 SNHLY, CDR2 FYNNEI. The ends were cut back, 2 bases at V and 0 bases at J, with 8 bases in the middle. The CDR3 has 15 amino acids. In DNA, the CDR3 is TGTGCCAGCAGTGAATCGGCCATCTCCTACAATGAGCAGTTCTTC. This translates into CASSESAISYNEQFF.

The gene calls are TRBV7-9 and TRBJ1-1; D might be TRBD1 (6 bases). The V and J ends lost 8 bases and 0 bases respectively, with 13 bases between them. Germline CDR1 SEHNR, CDR2 FQNEAQ (reference sequence). The CDR3 consists of 14 residues. The CDR3 protein is CASVTGTMNTEAFF. The CDR3 DNA reads TGTGCCAGCGTTACAGGGACTATGAACACTGAAGCTTTCTTT.

This chain links TRBV6-1 with TRBJ2-7; D perhaps matches TRBD2 (6 bases). CDR1 and CDR2 from the germline V gene are MNHNS and SASEGT. Trimming pared 6 bases from V and 4 bases from J, leaving 22 bases between. The CDR3 is made up of 16 amino acids. The CDR3 protein is CASRSGMEGILYEQYF. The CDR3, as DNA: TGTGCCAGCAGGTCCGGGATGGAGGGAATTCTTTACGAGCAGTACTTC.

A note on this clonotype: A much larger clone lies a single base off, so this may be a read error. The chain carries TRBV7-7 and TRBJ2-5; 10 bases map to TRBD1. The CDR3 sequence is 15 residues long. Per germline, CDR1 SSHAT and CDR2 FNYEAQ (reference sequence). The CDR3 protein is CASSSGQGGYNEQYF. In nucleotides, the CDR3 is TGTGCTAGCAGTTCCGGACAGGGGGGGTACAATGAGCAGTACTTC. The variable domain in full, with the rest retrieved from reference TRBV7-7 and TRBJ2-5, is GAGVSQSPRYKVTKRGQDVTLRCDPISSHATLYWYQQALGQGPEFLTYFNYEAQPDKSGLPSDRFSAERPEGSISTLTIQRTEQRDSAMYRCASSSGQGGYNEQYFGPGTRLLVL.

V is TRBV4-1 and J is TRBJ2-3; D might be TRBD2 (6 bases). V was shortened by 6 bases and J by 0 bases, with 10 bases between the two germline ends. The CDR3 has 14 residues. Germline CDR1 reads MGHRA; CDR2 reads YSYEKL. The CDR3 loop is CASSTTRSTDTQYF. The CDR3 coding sequence is TGCGCCAGCAGTACGACTAGGAGCACAGATACGCAGTATTTT.

The chain joins TRBV6-1 to TRBJ2-1; 11 nucleotides match TRBD2. The J call may be faulty, since TRBJ2-7 better matches the DNA end. The CDR3 consists of 14 residues. Germline V gene data show CDR1 as MNHNS and CDR2 as SASEGT. This CDR3 reads CASLTSGAYNEQYF. The CDR3 DNA reads as TGTGCCAGCCTGACTAGCGGGGCTTACAATGAGCAGTACTTC.

The rearrangement links TRBV20-1 to TRBJ2-1; 14 bases agree with TRBD2. V was clipped by 2 bases and J by 1 base; unmatched bases: 13. Germline V gene lookup returns CDR1 DFQATT and CDR2 SNEGSKA (reference sequence). The length of the CDR3 is 20 residues. CDR3 sequence reads: CSARHGLAGGLSESYNEQFF. CDR3 in DNA: TGCAGTGCTAGACACGGACTAGCGGGAGGCTTATCAGAATCCTACAATGAGCAGTTCTTC.

The J gene is TRBJ1-2, the V gene TRBV12-3 or TRBV12-4; no clear D gene. V lost 7 bases to trimming and J lost 4 bases, with 10 bases between them. The CDR3 sequence is 12 residues long. The CDR3 loop reads CASTPRGYGYTF. DNA for the CDR3: TGTGCCAGCACCCCCCGCGGCTATGGCTACACCTTC.

This chain joins TRBV20-1 and TRBJ1-5; no clear D. Germline V gene data show CDR1 as DFQATT and CDR2 as SNEGSKA (reference sequence). V was cut by 6 bases and J by 2 bases, with 14 bases left in between. The CDR3 contains 14 residues. The CDR3 DNA sequence: TGCAGTGCCCCAGGACCGGACGGCAATCAGCCCCAGCATTTT. It specifies CSAPGPDGNQPQHF.

There are a few counts of this clonotype. The V and J genes are TRBV4-1 and TRBJ2-1; 11 bases are a match to TRBD2. Germline assignment: CDR1 MGHRA and CDR2 YSYEKL. J gave up 9 bases and V 6 bases, and 4 bases lay outside the gene matches. The CDR3 is made up of 13 amino acids. CDR3 sequence: CASRLAGESEQFF. CDR3 coding DNA: TGCGCCAGCAGACTAGCGGGAGAGAGTGAGCAGTTCTTC.